This TCR beta chain was sequenced for a study of blood T cell repertoires in COVID-19. Study-level information: There were acute and convalescent COVID-19 samples, and they came from the United States, Italy and Spain.

V lost 4 bases and J 6 bases, leaving 15 bases between the germline ends. The CDR3 consists of 14 residues. In the original workflow: It was from reference gene primer amplification that nucleated cell counts were estimated. The protocol was immunoSEQ multiplex PCR, while the TCRdb copy is restricted to in-frame clones and leaves out a portion. V, J and clone size derive from that table, while D and trimming were established from the DNA sequence. The data hold over 75,000 clones, with 70% to 90% observed a single time. This clone was seen more than once but under ten times. This TCR was sampled from a human donor with COVID-19, enrolled during active disease. The donor label of this sample is uncertain. The V gene is TRBV23-1, the J gene TRBJ1-1; possibly TRBD1 for D (6 bases). TRBV23-1 falls under the ORF class, with uncertain function. Sequenced sample: peripheral blood. DNA for the CDR3: TGCGCCAGCAGTCGAAGGGGGGGCGAGGCTGAAGCTTTCTTT. Protein sequence: CASSRRGGEAEAFF.